Below, 8 T cell receptor beta chains from the same sample are listed, as sequenced in a study of blood T cells in healthy people across ages. With a J-beta primer mix and a sample-barcoded 5' primer, a second PCR ran roughly 6 to 12 cycles. TCRdb redid the calling of the 5' RACE reads with MiXCR, one entry per CDR3 protein. The sample has 1.5 million to 1.9 million distinct CDR3 sequences; approximately 39% are singletons. Sequenced material: blood. The receptors shown here come from a woman between 18 and 29 years old in good health.

The CDR3 DNA sequence: TGTGCCAGCAGTTTCATGGGACGGATGAACACTGAAGCTTTCTTT. Its translation: CASSFMGRMNTEAFF. The chain carries TRBV12-3 or TRBV12-4 and TRBJ1-1; D might be TRBD1 (5 bases). The length of the CDR3 is 15 residues. The V end lost 3 bases, the J end lost 0 bases, and 11 bases lay between the germline ends.

The rearrangement links TRBV30 to TRBJ2-1, with D perhaps matching TRBD1 (5 bases). V shed 1 base and J shed 12 bases, with 10 bases lying between them. This CDR3 region has 11 residues. CDR1 GTSNPN and CDR2 SVGIG come from the germline V gene (reference sequence). The DNA for the CDR3 is TGTGCCTGGAGTGGACCGCAGGGGCAGTTCTTC. The encoded protein is CAWSGPQGQFF.

This clonotype was seen many times. The chain employs TRBV6-5 and TRBJ2-3; no reliable D call. The CDR3 runs 14 residues. V lost 0 bases to trimming and J lost 3 bases, with 7 bases between them. CDR1 MNHEY and CDR2 SVGAGI come from the germline V gene. In nucleotides, the CDR3 is TGTGCCAGCAGTTACTCGAAACTAACAGATACGCAGTATTTT. Translated, it gives CASSYSKLTDTQYF.

The rearrangement links TRBV10-3 to TRBJ2-1, with D maybe TRBD1 (5 bases). Trimming took off 4 bases at V and 8 bases at J, with 12 bases between the two ends. The CDR3 length is 13 residues. Germline loops: CDR1 ENHRY, CDR2 SYGVKD. The chain's CDR3 is CAISGGPVDEQFF. DNA of the CDR3: TGTGCCATCAGTGGGGGCCCCGTTGATGAGCAGTTCTTC.

This clonotype was observed a handful of times. This chain joins TRBV28 and TRBJ1-4; D call uncertain. Germline lookup yields CDR1 MDHEN and CDR2 SYDVKM. V lost 2 bases and J 6 bases, leaving 10 bases between the germline ends. The CDR3 has 14 amino acids. The CDR3 loop reads CASSLLDRDEKLFF. The DNA for the CDR3 is TGTGCCAGCAGTTTACTTGACCGTGATGAAAAACTGTTTTTT. Together with reference TRBV28 and TRBJ1-4, the CDR3 gives the full variable domain: DVKVTQSSRYLVKRTGEKVFLECVQDMDHENMFWYRQDPGLGLRLIYFSYDVKMKEKGDIPEGYSVSREKKERFSLILESASTNQTSMYLCASSLLDRDEKLFFGSGTQLSVL.

For this clonotype: An end of the junction differs from the germline gene, which may be a read error. This rearrangement joins TRBV12-3 or TRBV12-4 to TRBJ1-2; 7 bases match TRBD1. The CDR3 contains 14 residues. CDR3 nucleotide sequence: TGTGCCTGCAGTGTTGGAGGGACAGAGTGTGGCTACACCTTC. It encodes CACSVGGTECGYTF.

Regarding this clonotype: At one of its ends the junction is not consistent with the germline gene, which may arise from a read error. The chain employs TRBV7-2 and TRBJ2-3, with unresolved D. The CDR3 sequence is 13 residues long. The germline gives CDR1 SGHTA, CDR2 FQGNSA. As DNA, the CDR3 is TGTGCCGGCAGCCAAAGGGCGACAGATACGCAGTATTTT. Its protein product is CAGSQRATDTQYF.

The chain joins TRBV7-2 to TRBJ2-5; weak D call: TRBD2 (6 bases). The DNA matches TRBJ2-7 better at its end, which makes the J call doubtful. There are 13 residues in the CDR3. Germline assignment: CDR1 SGHTA and CDR2 FQGNSA. Written as DNA, the CDR3 is TGTGCCAGCAGTTATCGGTCGGGGGTCGAGCAGTACTTC. Translation gives CASSYRSGVEQYF.